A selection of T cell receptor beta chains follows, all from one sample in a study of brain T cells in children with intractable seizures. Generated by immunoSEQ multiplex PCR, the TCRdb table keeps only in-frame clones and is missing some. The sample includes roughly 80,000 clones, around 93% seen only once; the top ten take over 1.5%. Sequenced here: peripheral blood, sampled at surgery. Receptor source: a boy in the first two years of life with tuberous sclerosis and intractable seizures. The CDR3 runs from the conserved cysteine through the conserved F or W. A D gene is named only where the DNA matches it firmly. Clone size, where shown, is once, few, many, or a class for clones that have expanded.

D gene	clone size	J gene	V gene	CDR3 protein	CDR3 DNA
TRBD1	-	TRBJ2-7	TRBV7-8	CASSSLGERQDRGYFYEQYF	TGTGCCAGCAGCTCATTGGGGGAAAGACAGGACAGGGGGTACTTCTACGAGCAGTACTTC
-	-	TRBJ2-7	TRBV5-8	CASSRTFATYEQYF	TGTGCCAGCAGCAGGACCTTTGCAACCTACGAGCAGTACTTC
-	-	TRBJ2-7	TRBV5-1	CASSLWAGEDYEQYF	TGCGCCAGCAGCTTGTGGGCTGGGGAGGACTACGAGCAGTACTTC
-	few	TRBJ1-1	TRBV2	CASTPRGADNTEAFF	TGTGCCAGCACCCCCCGGGGTGCGGATAACACTGAAGCTTTCTTT
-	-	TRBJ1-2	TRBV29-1	CSVERPVNYGYTF	TGCAGCGTTGAACGACCTGTTAACTATGGCTACACCTTC
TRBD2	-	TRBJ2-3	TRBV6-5	CASSYSTTSGDTQYF	TGTGCCAGCAGTTACTCGACGACTAGCGGAGATACGCAGTATTTT
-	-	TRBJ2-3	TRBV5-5	CASSFTTDRSTDTQYF	TGTGCCAGCAGCTTCACAACCGACAGGAGCACAGATACGCAGTATTTT
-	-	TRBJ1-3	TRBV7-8	CASSLVPVGTISSGNTIYF	TGTGCCAGCAGCTTAGTACCGGTGGGGACGATAAGCTCTGGAAACACCATATATTTT
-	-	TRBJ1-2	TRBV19	CASSTGGQPRLYGYTF	TGTGCCAGTAGTACGGGTGGGCAGCCCAGATTATATGGCTACACCTTC
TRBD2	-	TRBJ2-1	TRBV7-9	CASSSGTSGGAGEQFF	TGTGCCAGCAGCTCCGGGACTAGCGGGGGGGCCGGTGAGCAGTTCTTC
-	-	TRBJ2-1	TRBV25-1	CASSESYNEQFF	TGTGCCAGCAGTGAATCCTACAATGAGCAGTTCTTC
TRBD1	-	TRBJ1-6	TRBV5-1	CASSPAGQENSPLHF	TGCGCCAGCAGCCCGGCGGGACAGGAGAATTCACCCCTCCACTTT
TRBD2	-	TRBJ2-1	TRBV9	CASSVGLAVNEQFF	TGTGCCAGCAGCGTAGGACTAGCAGTCAATGAGCAGTTCTTC
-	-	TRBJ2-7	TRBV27	CASSSPGQGHEQYF	TGTGCCAGCAGTTCCCCGGGCCAAGGGCACGAGCAGTACTTC
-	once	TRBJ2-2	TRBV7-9	CASSSGGTGELFF	TGTGCCAGCAGCTCCGGAGGCACCGGGGAGCTGTTTTTT
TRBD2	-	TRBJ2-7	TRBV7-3	CASSLRAGGDYEQYF	TGTGCCAGCAGCTTAAGAGCGGGGGGCGACTACGAGCAGTACTTC
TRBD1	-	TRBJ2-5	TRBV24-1	CATSATPGQGWETQYF	TGTGCCACCAGTGCAACACCGGGACAGGGGTGGGAGACCCAGTACTTC
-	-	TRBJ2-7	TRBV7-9	CASSPAWRVGTYEQYF	TGTGCCAGCAGCCCCGCCTGGAGGGTTGGGACGTACGAGCAGTACTTC